What follows are 3 T cell receptor beta chains derived from one specimen sequenced in a study of blood T cell repertoires in COVID-19. The assay was immunoSEQ multiplex PCR, and TCRdb's table has in-frame clones only and misses some. Here the sample spans about 260,000 clones, approximately 82% being singletons. Sequencing was performed on peripheral blood. The receptors shown here come from a man aged 55 to 70 who had recovered from COVID-19.

This sequence joins TRBV5-1 and TRBJ2-1; 7 bases agree with TRBD2. Per germline, CDR1 SGHRS and CDR2 YFSETQ. The CDR3 has 16 residues. J lost 5 bases, V lost 2 bases, and 10 bases had no gene match. In nucleotides, the CDR3 is TGCGCCAGCAGCTTTGGGTGGGAGGGCGGCCACAATGAGCAGTTCTTC. It encodes CASSFGWEGGHNEQFF.

The chain employs TRBV2 and TRBJ2-3; D is perhaps TRBD2 (6 bases). This CDR3 comprises 13 residues. Germline V gene lookup returns CDR1 SNHLY and CDR2 FYNNEI. Trimming cost V 7 bases and J 5 bases, with 13 bases left between them. The CDR3 DNA reads TGTGCCAGCAAGACGGGAGTGGGAGATACGCAGTATTTT. Translating gives CASKTGVGDTQYF.

The chain combines TRBV5-1 with TRBJ2-2, with 7 bases lining up with TRBD1. The CDR3 contains 16 residues. V shed 2 bases, J shed 5 bases, and the junction held 9 bases outside the gene matches. The germline CDR1 and CDR2 sequences are SGHRS and YFSETQ. DNA for the CDR3: TGCGCCAGCAGCTTACGACAGGGTGAGATGACCGGGGAGCTGTTTTTT. Translating it yields CASSLRQGEMTGELFF.